This record looks at one T cell receptor (beta chain) sequence and its context. The antigen remains undetermined. This specimen belongs to a study of T cell responses to AZD1222 COVID-19 vaccine. Study-level results: Repertoire sampling occurred only after the peak T cell response. Researchers report vaccine-associated CD4 TCRs spanning spike, with dominance at 160-218 and 743-854. Within unmutated variant regions lay the reported targets of nearly half of spike-specific TCRs.

Sequencing was performed with immunoSEQ multiplex PCR; in TCRdb, only in-frame clones are kept and a portion is missing. The data show about 130,000 clones, 80% to 90% seen once. The CDR3 runs to 16 residues. The V gene's germline CDR1 is SGHDN and CDR2 FVKESK. The V and J ends lost 0 bases and 5 bases respectively, with 11 bases between them. Sample: peripheral blood, taken on day 0 of AZD1222 vaccination. This TCR was recovered from an adult in good health. The chain employs TRBV14 and TRBJ1-6, with D perhaps TRBD1 (6 bases). The CDR3 DNA is TGTGCCAGCAGCCAAGATGGAGGGACAAATAATTCACCCCTCCACTTT. This translates into CASSQDGGTNNSPLHF.